The 25 T cell receptor beta chains presented below share a single source sample, sequenced in a study of OX40 agonist ivuxolimab in advanced cancers. Method: immunoSEQ multiplex PCR; TCRdb's copy keeps in-frame clones and lacks some. The sample has 100,000 or so clones, approximately 95% seen once. The specimen comprised CD4+ or CD8+ T cells sorted from blood, sampled in a trial of the OX40 agonist ivuxolimab. These TCRs come from an adult with an advanced solid tumor such as melanoma, head and neck, liver or kidney cancer.

The chain links TRBV6-5 to TRBJ1-4; possibly TRBD1 for D (5 bases). Trimming took 5 bases from V and 7 from J, leaving 11 bases between them. Germline CDR1 MNHEY, CDR2 SVGAGI. This CDR3 spans 13 amino acids. Written as DNA, the CDR3 is TGTGCCAGCAGTCTAACAGGCGGTGAAAAACTGTTTTTT. Its protein product is CASSLTGGEKLFF.

V is TRBV5-4 and J is TRBJ2-1, with TRBD2 matching 9 bases. In germline, CDR1 is SGHNT, CDR2 YYREEE (reference sequence). V lost 2 bases, J lost 4 bases, and 7 bases stayed unmatched. This CDR3 spans 16 amino acids. In nucleotides, the CDR3 is TGTGCCAGCAGCTTTAGAGCGGGGGGCTTTTACAATGAGCAGTTCTTC. This codes for CASSFRAGGFYNEQFF.

The rearrangement links TRBV7-6 to TRBJ1-1; D is unclear. This CDR3 is 13 amino acids long. The V gene lost 0 bases and the J gene lost 8 bases, with 10 bases spanning the gap. The V gene's germline CDR1 is SGHVS and CDR2 FNYEAQ. The CDR3 bases are TGTGCCAGCAGCTTAGCGGAGGATATGGAAGCTTTCTTT. This gives the protein CASSLAEDMEAFF.

The rearrangement joins TRBV7-9 to TRBJ2-3; D possibly corresponds to TRBD2 (6 bases). Between the trimmed V and J ends, which lost 3 bases and 2 bases, there was a span of 9 bases. Germline V CDR1 and CDR2: SEHNR, FQNEAQ (reference sequence). This CDR3 has 14 residues. The CDR3 nucleotides read TGTGCCAGCAGCTTTGCTAGCGACACAGATACGCAGTATTTT. Encoded protein: CASSFASDTDTQYF.

The chain uses TRBV28 and TRBJ2-7, with 13 positions matching TRBD2. Germline CDR1 reads MDHEN; CDR2 reads SYDVKM. The CDR3 has 18 residues. The V gene end was trimmed by 5 bases and the J gene end by 4 bases; junction bases not matched to a gene: 14. The CDR3 here is CASSPRLAGGLPHYEQYF. CDR3 nucleotide sequence: TGTGCCAGCAGTCCGCGACTAGCGGGAGGTCTCCCTCATTACGAGCAGTACTTC.

The rearrangement joins TRBV28 to TRBJ2-3, with TRBD1 matching 8 bases. CDR1 MDHEN and CDR2 SYDVKM come from the germline V gene. V was clipped by 3 bases and J by 1 base; unmatched bases: 9. CDR3 length: 17 residues. The CDR3 DNA follows: TGTGCCAGCAGTTTCCGATACACAGGGGGAGGCACAGATACGCAGTATTTT. Amino acids: CASSFRYTGGGTDTQYF.

The CDR3 sequence is CASSPPGLPYEQYF. DNA for the CDR3: TGTGCCAGCTCACCACCGGGACTGCCCTACGAGCAGTACTTC. The chain is built from TRBV18 and TRBJ2-7, with a weak D call TRBD2 (6 bases). Germline CDR1 is KGHSH and CDR2 is LQKENI. V dropped 0 bases and J dropped 2 bases, with 8 bases sitting between them. The CDR3 contains 14 residues.

This clone was seen a single time. This chain links TRBV5-1 with TRBJ1-5; D unresolved. This CDR3 comprises 17 residues. Germline-derived CDR1 and CDR2 are SGHRS and YFSETQ. V lost 3 bases to trimming and J lost 0 bases, with 16 bases between them. The CDR3 DNA sequence: TGCGCCAGCAGCTCCCGGCTGGCCGGGGATAGCAATCAGCCCCAGCATTTT. Its protein product is CASSSRLAGDSNQPQHF.

This chain links TRBV5-4 with TRBJ2-3; D not certain. Germline CDR1 SGHNT, CDR2 YYREEE (reference sequence). V gave up 6 bases and J gave up 5 bases, with 16 bases separating them. CDR3 size: 14 residues. The CDR3 sequence is CASIDRKDGDTQYF. CDR3 bases: TGTGCCAGCATCGACCGAAAGGACGGAGATACGCAGTATTTT.

The chain is built from TRBV9 and TRBJ2-3; D may be TRBD1 (6 bases). The CDR3 runs 19 residues. Germline values: CDR1 SGDLS, CDR2 YYNGEE. Trimming removed 4 bases from V and 3 bases from J, with 27 bases in between. CDR3 residues: CASSPYEGGGVLGTDTQYF. The CDR3, as DNA: TGTGCCAGCAGCCCGTATGAAGGGGGTGGGGTCTTGGGAACAGATACGCAGTATTTT.

V gene TRBV5-1 combines with J gene TRBJ2-1; D perhaps matches TRBD2 (5 bases). The CDR3 runs to 12 residues. The germline V and J ends were trimmed by 0 bases and 10 bases, with 8 bases remaining between them. Germline V gene lookup returns CDR1 SGHRS and CDR2 YFSETQ. The CDR3 loop reads CASSLAPGEQFF. CDR3 in DNA: TGCGCCAGCAGCTTGGCTCCGGGAGAGCAGTTCTTC.

V and J are TRBV5-4 and TRBJ1-1; the match to TRBD1 covers 7 bases. The germline V gene encodes CDR1 SGHNT and CDR2 YYREEE (reference sequence). The length of the CDR3 is 14 residues. V gave up 1 base and J gave up 3 bases; unmatched junction bases: 3. This chain's CDR3 is CASSLTRGYTEAFF. DNA of the CDR3: TGTGCCAGCAGCTTGACCAGGGGGTACACTGAAGCTTTCTTT.

As to this clone: This specimen includes other DNA sequences encoding the same CDR3. The V and J genes are TRBV6-5 and TRBJ1-3; 8 nucleotides align to TRBD1. Germline V gene lookup returns CDR1 MNHEY and CDR2 SVGAGI. With 4 bases clipped from V and 5 bases from J, the junction kept 7 bases outside the gene matches. CDR3 length equals 15 residues. The CDR3 sequence is CASSSIGQGRNTIYF. The CDR3 DNA follows: TGTGCCAGCAGTTCCATAGGACAGGGAAGAAACACCATATATTTT.

This clone was observed a single time. The chain has TRBV7-8 and TRBJ1-4; D possibly corresponds to TRBD1 (6 bases). This CDR3 comprises 16 residues. Between the trimmed V and J ends, which lost 5 bases and 3 bases, there was a span of 16 bases. CDR1 is SGHVS and CDR2 is FQNEAQ in the germline V gene. The CDR3 nucleotides are TGTGCCAGCAGCCTAGTTTCAGGGGTTGCTAATGAAAAACTGTTTTTT. This sequence encodes CASSLVSGVANEKLFF.

The chain employs TRBV9 and TRBJ2-2, with D unresolved. Germline V gene data show CDR1 as SGDLS and CDR2 as YYNGEE. This CDR3 has 12 amino acids. V was clipped by 5 bases and J by 5 bases, with 7 bases between them. For the CDR3, the DNA is TGTGCCAGCAGTGGGTGGACCGGGGAGCTGTTTTTT. It encodes CASSGWTGELFF.

J is TRBJ2-7 and V is TRBV10-2, with D possibly TRBD2 on 6 matching bases. Germline V gives CDR1 WSHSY, CDR2 SAAADI. The CDR3 sequence is 15 residues long. V lost 3 bases, J lost 0 bases, and 12 bases lay in between. Here the CDR3 reads CASSESGPYSYEQYF. CDR3 nucleotides: TGCGCCAGCAGTGAAAGCGGGCCCTACTCCTACGAGCAGTACTTC.

The V gene is TRBV5-4, the J gene TRBJ2-5, with D hard to call. The germline V gene encodes CDR1 SGHNT and CDR2 YYREEE (reference sequence). This CDR3 region has 14 residues. The ends were cut back, 0 bases at V and 5 bases at J, with 11 bases in the middle. The CDR3 DNA is TGTGCCAGCAGCTTGGCTGGGTCTTCCGAGACCCAGTACTTC. This encodes CASSLAGSSETQYF.

The chain recombines TRBV7-8 with TRBJ2-3, with 12 bases matching TRBD2. Germline V lookup: CDR1 SGHVS, CDR2 FQNEAQ. V trimming: 4 bases; J trimming: 4 bases; junction bases outside the gene matches: 6. The CDR3 is 16 amino acids. The CDR3 nucleotides read TGTGCCAGCAGCTCGAGGACTAGCGGGGCTTCAGATACGCAGTATTTT. This sequence encodes CASSSRTSGASDTQYF.

This chain links TRBV7-9 with TRBJ1-2, with a weak D call TRBD1 (5 bases). V lost 2 bases and J lost 4, with 11 bases in between. CDR1 SEHNR and CDR2 FQNEAQ come from the germline V gene (reference sequence). The CDR3 is 14 residues long. The CDR3 sequence: CASSLTGPSYGYTF. In DNA form, the CDR3 reads TGTGCCAGCAGCTTAACAGGTCCAAGCTATGGCTACACCTTC.

CDR3 sequence (DNA): TGTGCCAGCAGCTTAGTTCAGTTACCCTACGAGCAGTACTTC. Its translation: CASSLVQLPYEQYF. This chain joins TRBV7-9 and TRBJ2-7; no clear D gene. CDR1 is SEHNR, CDR2 FQNEAQ, per germline (reference sequence). The CDR3 is made up of 14 amino acids. V shed 1 base and J shed 2 bases, with 9 bases lying between them.

This chain joins TRBV6-5 and TRBJ2-7; D unresolved. Trimming took 0 bases from V and 1 from J, leaving 13 bases between them. Germline V CDR1 and CDR2: MNHEY, SVGAGI. This CDR3 has 16 amino acids. The CDR3, as DNA: TGTGCCAGCAGTTACTCCGGACCCCATCGGTCCTACGAGCAGTACTTC. This sequence encodes CASSYSGPHRSYEQYF.

The chain carries TRBV7-6 and TRBJ2-7, with TRBD1 identical over 10 bases. Unmatched junction bases numbered 6, after V lost 4 bases and J lost 3 bases. The CDR3 totals 15 residues. CDR1 is SGHVS, CDR2 FNYEAQ, per germline. For the CDR3, the DNA is TGTGCCAGCAGCTCTTCCGGGACAGGGGACTACGAGCAGTACTTC. It encodes CASSSSGTGDYEQYF.

The rearrangement uses TRBV7-9 and TRBJ1-2; TRBD1 is a possible D gene (5 bases). V shed 4 bases and J shed 0 bases, with 15 bases lying between them. CDR3 length: 16 residues. The V gene's germline CDR1 is SEHNR and CDR2 FQNEAQ (reference sequence). The CDR3 bases are TGTGCCAGCAGCTCCACCCTGTGGGACTCTAACTATGGCTACACCTTC. Its translation: CASSSTLWDSNYGYTF.

The chain has TRBV5-4 and TRBJ2-1; D is possibly TRBD2 (6 bases). Looked up from germline, CDR1 is SGHNT and CDR2 is YYREEE (reference sequence). The CDR3 loop spans 12 amino acids. Trimming pared 3 bases from V and 7 bases from J, leaving 8 bases between. CDR3 coding DNA: TGTGCCAGCAGCTGGGCGGGGAATGAGCAGTTCTTC. Translating it yields CASSWAGNEQFF.

The V call is TRBV9, the J call TRBJ2-5; no firm D call. Trimming removed 3 bases from V and 0 bases from J, with 6 bases in between. This CDR3 has 13 residues. Germline V gene lookup returns CDR1 SGDLS and CDR2 YYNGEE. The CDR3 loop is CASSGRYQETQYF. The CDR3 DNA reads TGTGCCAGCAGCGGCCGATACCAAGAGACCCAGTACTTC. Full variable domain (missing parts from reference TRBV9 and TRBJ2-5): DSGVTQTPKHLITATGQRVTLRCSPRSGDLSVYWYQQSLDQGLQFLIQYYNGEERAKGNILERFSAQQFPDLHSELNLSSLELGDSALYFCASSGRYQETQYFGPGTRLLVL.